Following are 21 T cell receptor beta chains from one sample sequenced in a study of cytomegalovirus exposure and HLA in healthy donors. Primers for the PCR totalled 60 Vbeta and 13 Jbeta. Libraries were prepared by immunoSEQ multiplex PCR; TCRdb keeps only in-frame clonotypes and omits some of them. The table lists roughly 130,000 clones, approximately 68% of them singletons. The material sequenced was PBMCs. All receptors derive from a young man in good health and CMV-seropositive.

V gene TRBV5-1 combines with J gene TRBJ2-2; 7 positions match TRBD1. This CDR3 has 15 residues. V was pared by 4 bases and J by 4 bases, with 7 bases of the junction left unmatched. Germline CDR1 is SGHRS and CDR2 is YFSETQ. The CDR3 protein is CASSHDPGGTGELFF. The CDR3 DNA reads as TGCGCCAGCAGCCACGACCCAGGGGGCACCGGGGAGCTGTTTTTT.

This clone was detected a few times. This chain joins TRBV2 and TRBJ1-3, with 9 bases that match TRBD1. Trimming took 3 bases from V and 2 from J; bases not matched to a gene: 5. This CDR3 is built from 16 residues. Germline V gene sequence: CDR1 SNHLY, CDR2 FYNNEI. DNA for the CDR3: TGTGCCAGCAGTGACCTTAGGACAGGGGCTGGAAACACCATATATTTT. Translation: CASSDLRTGAGNTIYF.

The chain links TRBV27 to TRBJ2-2, with unresolved D. The CDR3 consists of 18 residues. Germline V lookup: CDR1 MNHEY, CDR2 SMNVEV (reference sequence). With 11 bases removed from V and 4 bases from J, the gap between germline ends came to 29 bases. In DNA form, the CDR3 reads TGTGCCCTTCAGCTGGTCTATCGGGTGCGAGGAGTCACCGGGGAGCTGTTTTTT. This gives the protein CALQLVYRVRGVTGELFF.

The chain employs TRBV6-6 and TRBJ1-2, with D tentatively TRBD1 (5 bases). Germline V CDR1 and CDR2: MNHNY, SVGAGI (reference sequence). The CDR3 covers 15 residues. The V end lost 2 bases, the J end lost 2 bases, and 12 bases lay between the germline ends. In DNA form, the CDR3 reads TGTGCCAGCAGTTACACACCGACAGTGAACTATGGCTACACCTTC. Protein sequence: CASSYTPTVNYGYTF.

This chain connects TRBV7-2 to TRBJ1-2; D not resolved. This CDR3 spans 17 amino acids. Germline V gene data show CDR1 as SGHTA and CDR2 as FQGNSA. V lost 1 base and J 4 bases, leaving 19 bases between the germline ends. CDR3 loop: CASSLDARVAFGYGYTF. In DNA form, the CDR3 reads TGTGCCAGCAGCTTAGATGCGAGGGTAGCCTTTGGCTATGGCTACACCTTC.

The V gene is TRBV6-4, the J gene TRBJ2-2; 10 bases match TRBD1. The CDR3 is 16 amino acids. J gave up 6 bases and V 0 bases, and 4 bases lay outside the gene matches. Germline V gene lookup returns CDR1 MRHNA and CDR2 SNTAGT. CDR3 nucleotides: TGTGCCAGCAGTGACTCGACAGGGGGCGGTTCCGGGGAGCTGTTTTTT. It yields the protein CASSDSTGGGSGELFF.

This chain uses TRBV28 with TRBJ2-7; 8 bases are shared with TRBD2. Trimming at V came to 7 bases and at J to 2 bases, leaving 7 bases not matched to a gene. The CDR3 covers 14 residues. Germline loops: CDR1 MDHEN, CDR2 SYDVKM. CDR3 sequence (DNA): TGTGCCAGCACCGTTAGCGGGGTAACCTACGAGCAGTACTTC. The encoded protein is CASTVSGVTYEQYF.

This clone was seen only a few times. In DNA, the CDR3 is TGTGCCAGCAGCTTAGGCCTGCCGTATACGAGCAATGAGCAGTTCTTC. Translating it yields CASSLGLPYTSNEQFF. The chain links TRBV13 to TRBJ2-1, with D unclear. The CDR3 covers 16 residues. Germline lookup yields CDR1 PRHDT and CDR2 FYEKMQ (reference sequence). Trimming cost V 0 bases and J 6 bases, with 15 bases left between them.

The chain links TRBV7-6 to TRBJ2-3, with 9 positions matching TRBD2. This CDR3 spans 16 amino acids. Germline CDR1 is SGHVS and CDR2 is FNYEAQ. Trimming took 5 bases from V and 4 from J; bases not matched to a gene: 10. The chain's CDR3 is CASSVREREESDTQYF. Here the CDR3 DNA reads TGTGCCAGCAGCGTTCGGGAGCGGGAGGAGTCAGATACGCAGTATTTT.

CDR3 sequence: CASIAGQGVDGYTF. DNA of the CDR3: TGTGCCAGCATAGCCGGACAGGGGGTCGATGGCTACACCTTC. The chain links TRBV28 to TRBJ1-2; 10 bases are a match to TRBD1. After removal of 7 bases from V and 6 bases from J, the junction contained 8 bases not matched to a gene. CDR1 MDHEN and CDR2 SYDVKM come from the germline V gene. The CDR3 covers 14 residues.

The chain carries TRBV6-5 and TRBJ2-7; 9 bases align to TRBD2. Germline CDR1 MNHEY, CDR2 SVGAGI. CDR3 length: 15 amino acids. V was pared by 0 bases and J by 4 bases, with 4 bases of the junction left unmatched. The CDR3 region has the DNA TGTGCCAGCAGTTACTCTAGCGGGAGACTTTACGAGCAGTACTTC. This encodes CASSYSSGRLYEQYF.

This clone has just a few counts. V usage is TRBV6-4 and J usage is TRBJ2-6; 7 bases fit TRBD1. The CDR3 extends over 20 amino acids. CDR1 and CDR2 (germline): MRHNA, SNTAGT. V shed 3 bases and J 0 bases; nucleotides not matched to a gene: 14. The CDR3 region has the DNA TGTGCCAGCAGTGAGGTCCCGGGGACAGAGGGCATCTCTGGGGCCAACGTCCTGACTTTC. Amino acids: CASSEVPGTEGISGANVLTF.

The genes are TRBV4-3 and TRBJ2-1, with D maybe TRBD1 (5 bases). CDR3 length: 16 amino acids. V lost 3 bases to trimming and J lost 9 bases, with 21 bases between them. Germline V CDR1 and CDR2: LGHNA, YSLEER. The CDR3 spells CASSHQGVRSPTEQFF. CDR3 nucleotides: TGCGCCAGCAGCCATCAAGGGGTCAGGTCACCTACTGAGCAGTTCTTC.

J is TRBJ2-1 and V is TRBV29-1, with 11 bases identical to TRBD2. The CDR3 spans 15 residues. Germline V gives CDR1 SQVTM, CDR2 ANQGSEA. J lost 9 bases, V lost 7 bases, and 14 bases had no gene match. The CDR3 nucleotides are TGCAGCGCAGACCTAGCGGGAGGTAGTATTGGTGAGCAGTTCTTC. It encodes CSADLAGGSIGEQFF.

V gene TRBV5-1 combines with J gene TRBJ2-5; no reliable D call. The germline gives CDR1 SGHRS, CDR2 YFSETQ. Trimming left V 2 bases short and J 3 bases short, with 5 bases between. This CDR3 has 12 residues. The CDR3 region is CASSFNKETQYF. The CDR3 DNA follows: TGCGCCAGCAGCTTTAATAAAGAGACCCAGTACTTC.

This sequence joins TRBV10-1 and TRBJ2-3, with 9 bases fitting TRBD2. V trimming: 5 bases; J trimming: 0 bases; junction bases outside the gene matches: 3. CDR1 WNHNN and CDR2 SYGVQD come from the germline V gene (reference sequence). The length of the CDR3 is 15 residues. The CDR3 DNA is TGCGCCAGCAGTCGGCGGGAGGGAAGCACAGATACGCAGTATTTT. Its protein product is CASSRREGSTDTQYF.

This chain joins TRBV7-9 and TRBJ2-5; 7 bases line up with TRBD2. The CDR3 covers 16 residues. Germline values: CDR1 SEHNR, CDR2 FQNEAQ (reference sequence). Trimming at V came to 2 bases and at J to 5 bases, leaving 11 bases not matched to a gene. This CDR3 is CASSLSRELARETQYF. Here the CDR3 DNA reads TGTGCCAGCAGCTTATCTCGGGAACTAGCGAGGGAGACCCAGTACTTC.

This sequence joins TRBV5-6 and TRBJ2-5; weak D call: TRBD2 (5 bases). The closer fit of TRBJ2-7 to the DNA end suggests the J call may be wrong. Per the germline V gene, CDR1 is SGHDT and CDR2 is YYEEEE. The CDR3 has 15 amino acids. In DNA, the CDR3 is TGTGCCAGCAGCTTAATTCCCGGGAACTCCTACGAGCAGTACTTC. Amino acids: CASSLIPGNSYEQYF.

This clone was recorded once. The chain joins TRBV9 to TRBJ2-1; 8 bases map to TRBD2. Germline V gene sequence: CDR1 SGDLS, CDR2 YYNGEE. J gave up 10 bases and V 0 bases, and 6 bases lay outside the gene matches. This CDR3 has 14 residues. The CDR3 DNA follows: TGTGCCAGCAGCGTAGGGCTAGCGGGTTGGGAGCAGTTCTTC. Translating gives CASSVGLAGWEQFF.

This chain connects TRBV29-1 to TRBJ1-4; TRBD1 matches 7 bases. V lost 6 bases and J lost 4; bases outside the gene matches: 11. There are 15 residues in the CDR3. Per the germline V gene, CDR1 is SQVTM and CDR2 is ANQGSEA. CDR3 nucleotide sequence: TGCAGCGTGATCGGGAGGGGGCACGGTAATGAAAAACTGTTTTTT. Translated, it gives CSVIGRGHGNEKLFF.

The chain combines TRBV2 with TRBJ1-1, with a tentative D call TRBD1 (6 bases). The CDR3 contains 17 residues. V was trimmed by 4 bases and J by 0 bases, leaving 18 bases between them. The germline V gene encodes CDR1 SNHLY and CDR2 FYNNEI. CDR3 sequence (DNA): TGTGCCAGCAGTGGGAAAAAAGGACAGACCATGAACACTGAAGCTTTCTTT. This gives the protein CASSGKKGQTMNTEAFF.